The 24 T cell receptor beta chains presented below share a single source sample, sequenced in a study of cytotoxic CD8 clonotypes in ibrutinib-treated CLL. Assay: immunoSEQ multiplex PCR; the TCRdb copy retains only in-frame clones and omits some. The sample lists more than 200,000 clones, about three quarters occurring once. This specimen was PBMCs, taken after 12 months of ibrutinib treatment. The source of these receptors is a human donor with chronic lymphocytic leukemia.

This clone was found a few times. The chain has TRBV9 and TRBJ1-2; a possible D gene is TRBD1 (6 bases). Trimming removed 0 bases from V and 4 bases from J, with 7 bases in between. Germline V lookup: CDR1 SGDLS, CDR2 YYNGEE. The CDR3 loop spans 13 amino acids. DNA of the CDR3: TGTGCCAGCAGCGTAGGAGGGGGCTATGGCTACACCTTC. Amino acids: CASSVGGGYGYTF.

The gene calls are TRBV5-1 and TRBJ1-2; maybe TRBD1 (6 bases). The CDR3 runs to 16 residues. V lost 2 bases to trimming and J lost 2 bases, with 16 bases between them. CDR1 SGHRS and CDR2 YFSETQ come from the germline V gene. CDR3 amino acids: CASSFLRGDRNYGYTF. The DNA of the CDR3 is TGCGCCAGCAGCTTTCTCAGGGGCGACCGAAACTATGGCTACACCTTC.

V is TRBV7-9 and J is TRBJ2-3; 12 positions match TRBD2. The CDR3 covers 17 residues. Germline CDR1 and CDR2: SEHNR and FQNEAQ (reference sequence). J gave up 2 bases and V 4 bases, and 7 bases lay outside the gene matches. The CDR3 DNA sequence: TGTGCCAGCAGCTCCGGGACTAGCGGGTACTACACAGATACGCAGTATTTT. It codes for CASSSGTSGYYTDTQYF.

This clone was counted only a few times. The chain links TRBV30 to TRBJ1-1, with a possible D match to TRBD1 (5 bases). Trimming cost V 5 bases and J 0 bases, with 22 bases left between them. The V gene's germline CDR1 is GTSNPN and CDR2 SVGIG (reference sequence). The CDR3 has 17 residues. The CDR3 DNA reads TGTGCCTGGGAGGTAGGGGTCAGTCCAGTGATGAACACTGAAGCTTTCTTT. It codes for CAWEVGVSPVMNTEAFF.

This clone has a handful of counts. The chain links TRBV11-2 to TRBJ2-7; 8 bases match TRBD2. Trimming cost V 3 bases and J 0 bases; bases outside gene matches: 7. Germline V gene data show CDR1 as SGHAT and CDR2 as FQNNGV. This CDR3 spans 16 amino acids. The CDR3 loop reads CASSFTGGRDSYEQYF. The CDR3 bases are TGTGCCAGCAGCTTCACGGGAGGGAGGGACTCCTACGAGCAGTACTTC.

The V gene is TRBV7-7, the J gene TRBJ1-6; TRBD1 matches 9 bases. The CDR3 covers 15 residues. Germline assignment: CDR1 SSHAT and CDR2 FNYEAQ (reference sequence). V shed 5 bases and J 11 bases; nucleotides not matched to a gene: 10. CDR3 protein: CASSLGTGQRTPLHF. The CDR3 nucleotides read TGTGCCAGCAGCCTCGGGACAGGGCAGAGGACACCCCTCCACTTT.

The gene calls are TRBV19 and TRBJ1-3; D is uncertain. The CDR3 totals 13 residues. Between the trimmed V and J ends, which lost 9 bases and 2 bases, there was a span of 11 bases. Germline V gene data show CDR1 as LNHDA and CDR2 as SQIVND (reference sequence). The CDR3 sequence: CASRRVAGNTIYF. CDR3 nucleotides: TGTGCCAGCCGCCGCGTCGCTGGAAACACCATATATTTT.

The rearrangement joins TRBV4-3 to TRBJ2-5; D is perhaps TRBD2 (5 bases). Trimming removed 0 bases at V and 9 bases at J, with 20 bases between. In germline, CDR1 is LGHNA, CDR2 YSLEER. The CDR3 runs to 16 residues. The CDR3 coding sequence is TGCGCCAGCAGCCAAGATAAAGGAGGCCCAGCCGGGGCCCAGTACTTC. Its protein product is CASSQDKGGPAGAQYF.

J is TRBJ2-1 and V is TRBV7-2; the match to TRBD1 covers 8 bases. The CDR3 covers 15 residues. Germline V gene data show CDR1 as SGHTA and CDR2 as FQGNSA. V was clipped by 4 bases and J by 5 bases; unmatched bases: 7. The CDR3 here is CASSSDRGGNNEQFF. In DNA, the CDR3 is TGTGCCAGCAGCTCCGACAGGGGCGGCAACAATGAGCAGTTCTTC.

This clone was counted only a few times. The chain has TRBV7-8 and TRBJ2-3, with 12 positions matching TRBD2. Per the germline V gene, CDR1 is SGHVS and CDR2 is FQNEAQ. This CDR3 region has 22 residues. V shed 5 bases, J shed 0 bases, and the junction held 21 bases outside the gene matches. The CDR3 region has the DNA TGTGCCAGCAGCACTGGACAGGGAAAAAGGCTAGCGGGGGGGCTGAGCACAGATACGCAGTATTTT. Its protein is CASSTGQGKRLAGGLSTDTQYF.

This clone was found a few times. This rearrangement joins TRBV6-5 to TRBJ2-7; 12 positions agree with TRBD1. The V gene end was trimmed by 5 bases and the J gene end by 7 bases; junction bases not matched to a gene: 6. The germline V gene has CDR1 MNHEY and CDR2 SVGAGI. CDR3 size: 14 residues. DNA of the CDR3: TGTGCCAGCAGTAAGGGACAGGGGGCAGGGGAGCAGTACTTC. It yields the protein CASSKGQGAGEQYF.

This chain uses TRBV2 with TRBJ2-3, with 11 bases fitting TRBD2. V was pared by 11 bases and J by 6 bases, with 7 bases of the junction left unmatched. CDR1 SNHLY and CDR2 FYNNEI come from the germline V gene. The CDR3 sequence is 13 residues long. The CDR3 is CAGLAGGRDTQYF. The CDR3 DNA follows: TGTGCCGGCTTAGCGGGAGGGAGGGATACGCAGTATTTT.

V and J are TRBV6-5 and TRBJ2-3; 7 nucleotides agree with TRBD1. J lost 3 bases, V lost 6 bases, and 3 bases had no gene match. Germline V gives CDR1 MNHEY, CDR2 SVGAGI. This CDR3 is built from 13 residues. Written as DNA, the CDR3 is TGTGCCAGCAGACCGACAGGGACAGATACGCAGTATTTT. This translates into CASRPTGTDTQYF.

The chain couples TRBV5-1 to TRBJ2-7; perhaps TRBD2 as D (6 bases). The V end lost 4 bases, the J end lost 4 bases, and 15 bases lay between the germline ends. The CDR3 consists of 14 residues. In germline, CDR1 is SGHRS, CDR2 YFSETQ. The DNA of the CDR3 is TGCGCCAGCAGCCCGCAGGGACTCAGTTACGAGCAGTACTTC. Amino acid sequence: CASSPQGLSYEQYF.

The chain has TRBV7-3 and TRBJ1-2, with D unclear. This CDR3 has 13 residues. Trimming removed 4 bases at V and 8 bases at J, with 14 bases between. The germline gives CDR1 SGHTA, CDR2 FQGTGA. The CDR3 DNA is TGTGCCAGCAGCTCCCCCCCCGGGGTCGGCTACACCTTC. Amino acids: CASSSPPGVGYTF.

The table lists this clone with many counts. The chain recombines TRBV11-2 with TRBJ1-5; 8 bases are a match to TRBD1. Germline V CDR1 and CDR2: SGHAT, FQNNGV. The V gene end was trimmed by 1 base and the J gene end by 6 bases; junction bases not matched to a gene: 8. The CDR3 is made up of 16 amino acids. Here the CDR3 reads CASSLGGTGLGQPQHF. CDR3 DNA: TGTGCCAGCAGCTTAGGGGGGACAGGCCTGGGTCAGCCCCAGCATTTT.

The chain couples TRBV6-1 to TRBJ2-7; no firm D call. This CDR3 has 15 amino acids. Germline assignment: CDR1 MNHNS and CDR2 SASEGT. The V end lost 6 bases, the J end lost 4 bases, and 19 bases lay between the germline ends. CDR3 protein: CASRSEFLAGYEQYF. CDR3 nucleotides: TGTGCCAGCAGGTCTGAGTTCCTCGCTGGTTACGAGCAGTACTTC.

A note on this clone: Its ends do not fully match the called genes, so a read error is possible. The chain uses TRBV7-7 and TRBJ2-5; TRBD1 matches at 7 bases. The CDR3 runs to 13 residues. Germline V lookup: CDR1 SSHAT, CDR2 FNYEAQ (reference sequence). CDR3 DNA sequence: TGTGCTAGCAGCCCCGGGACAGAAGAGACCCAGTACTTC. This sequence encodes CASSPGTEETQYF.

The V gene is TRBV30, the J gene TRBJ1-2; D might be TRBD1 (6 bases). The V gene lost 2 bases and the J gene lost 1 base, with 14 bases spanning the gap. The CDR3 is made up of 15 amino acids. In germline, CDR1 is GTSNPN, CDR2 SVGIG (reference sequence). The CDR3 sequence is CAWSSDRVVNYGYTF. CDR3 nucleotide sequence: TGTGCCTGGAGTTCGGACAGAGTAGTTAACTATGGCTACACCTTC.

This clone showed up just a few times. This chain connects TRBV7-8 to TRBJ2-2; 8 nucleotides align to TRBD2. Germline V gene data show CDR1 as SGHVS and CDR2 as FQNEAQ. The CDR3 is made up of 15 amino acids. After removal of 7 bases from V and 6 bases from J, the junction contained 10 bases not matched to a gene. The CDR3, as DNA: TGTGCCAGCACCCCCTACGGGAGGGCCGCCGGGGAGCTGTTTTTT. It codes for CASTPYGRAAGELFF.

V is TRBV4-1 and J is TRBJ1-1, with 7 bases that match TRBD1. The CDR3 is made up of 16 amino acids. The trim removed 10 bases at V and 0 bases at J, leaving 14 bases unmatched. CDR1 and CDR2 (germline): MGHRA, YSYEKL. CDR3: CATATGSSGMNTEAFF. CDR3 sequence (DNA): TGCGCCACCGCGACAGGGAGTAGTGGCATGAACACTGAAGCTTTCTTT.

The chain uses TRBV7-2 and TRBJ2-7; unclear D gene. This CDR3 is 11 amino acids long. Between the trimmed V and J ends, which lost 5 bases and 6 bases, there was a span of 8 bases. From germline, CDR1 is SGHTA and CDR2 FQGNSA. Here the CDR3 reads CASSPLGEQYF. Written as DNA, the CDR3 is TGTGCCAGCAGCCCCTTGGGCGAGCAGTACTTC.

The CDR3 is CASSRDRGDEKLFF. The CDR3 DNA follows: TGTGCCAGCAGCCGGGACAGGGGGGATGAAAAACTGTTTTTT. The chain links TRBV2 to TRBJ1-4; 11 bases map to TRBD1. The length of the CDR3 is 14 residues. The germline V gene encodes CDR1 SNHLY and CDR2 FYNNEI. V shed 6 bases, J shed 6 bases, and the junction held 3 bases outside the gene matches.

This clone has just a few counts. The CDR3 DNA sequence: TGTGCCAGTCAGGACAGGTCGGGCGTGGATGGCTACACCTTC. Protein: CASQDRSGVDGYTF. The rearrangement uses TRBV18 and TRBJ1-2; 7 bases line up with TRBD1. CDR3 size: 14 residues. Germline CDR1 reads KGHSH; CDR2 reads LQKENI. The J segment lost 6 bases and the V segment lost 9 bases, leaving 13 bases of the junction unmatched.